A selection of T cell receptor beta chains follows, all from one sample in a study of cytomegalovirus exposure and HLA in healthy donors. The assay was immunoSEQ multiplex PCR, and TCRdb's table has in-frame clones only and misses some. This table holds some 180,000 clones, around three quarters found once. Material: PBMCs. These receptors came from a woman aged 30 to 39 in good health and CMV-seropositive. Each CDR3 is given with its conserved first and last residue. Fields, in order: V gene, D gene, J gene, clone size, CDR3 protein, CDR3 DNA. A D gene is named only where the DNA matches it firmly. Clone size appears in some rows only: once, few, many, or a class for an expanded clone.

V: TRBV9; D: .; J: TRBJ1-1; size: .; CDR3: CASSVAPENTEAFF; DNA: TGTGCCAGCAGCGTAGCTCCAGAGAACACTGAAGCTTTCTTT
V: TRBV9; D: .; J: TRBJ1-4; size: .; CDR3: CASNPGGGEKLFF; DNA: TGTGCCAGCAACCCCGGGGGAGGAGAAAAACTGTTTTTT
V: TRBV27; D: .; J: TRBJ2-7; size: .; CDR3: CASRPNRAYEQYF; DNA: TGTGCCAGCAGACCTAACAGGGCCTACGAGCAGTACTTC
V: TRBV11-2; D: .; J: TRBJ2-7; size: once; CDR3: CASSHPLQGSYEQYF; DNA: TGTGCCAGCAGCCACCCACTACAGGGATCCTACGAGCAGTACTTC
V: TRBV2; D: .; J: TRBJ2-2; size: .; CDR3: CASSGDLGELFF; DNA: TGTGCCAGCAGCGGAGACCTCGGGGAGCTGTTTTTT
V: TRBV30; D: .; J: TRBJ1-5; size: .; CDR3: CAWSRLQNQPQHF; DNA: TGTGCCTGGAGTCGCCTTCAGAATCAGCCCCAGCATTTT
V: TRBV19; D: TRBD1; J: TRBJ2-5; size: .; CDR3: CASSAHRGVQETQYF; DNA: TGTGCCAGTAGTGCCCACAGGGGGGTCCAAGAGACCCAGTACTTC
V: TRBV5-8; D: TRBD1; J: TRBJ1-3; size: .; CDR3: CASSHWTGDSGNTIYF; DNA: TGTGCCAGCAGCCATTGGACAGGAGACTCTGGAAACACCATATATTTT
V: TRBV5-1; D: .; J: TRBJ2-2; size: .; CDR3: CASSLAGWNTGELFF; DNA: TGCGCCAGCAGCTTGGCAGGGTGGAACACCGGGGAGCTGTTTTTT
V: TRBV6-6; D: TRBD1; J: TRBJ2-7; size: .; CDR3: CASMTGFGSYEQYF; DNA: TGTGCCAGCATGACAGGGTTTGGCTCCTACGAGCAGTACTTC
V: TRBV10-1; D: .; J: TRBJ2-7; size: .; CDR3: CASSASFYEQYF; DNA: TGCGCCAGCAGCGCGAGTTTCTACGAGCAGTACTTC
V: TRBV5-5; D: TRBD1; J: TRBJ1-2; size: once; CDR3: CATTDRANGYTF; DNA: TGTGCCACCACGGACAGGGCCAATGGCTACACCTTC
V: TRBV4-2; D: .; J: TRBJ2-7; size: .; CDR3: CASSQEFGGLYEQYF; DNA: TGTGCCAGCAGCCAAGAGTTTGGGGGACTCTACGAGCAGTACTTC
V: TRBV28; D: .; J: TRBJ2-5; size: .; CDR3: CASTGGAQETQYF; DNA: TGTGCCAGCACTGGCGGGGCCCAAGAGACCCAGTACTTC
V: TRBV7-2; D: .; J: TRBJ2-1; size: .; CDR3: CASSPRQRFEQFF; DNA: TGTGCCAGCAGCCCCAGACAGAGGTTTGAGCAGTTCTTC
V: TRBV12-2; D: .; J: TRBJ1-2; size: .; CDR3: CASRYGGGQLGYTF; DNA: TGTGCAAGTCGCTACGGGGGGGGACAGCTGGGCTACACCTTC
V: TRBV30; D: .; J: TRBJ1-5; size: .; CDR3: CAWTPIGALRQPQHF; DNA: TGCGCCTGGACCCCAATTGGGGCATTGCGACAGCCCCAGCATTTT
V: TRBV13; D: .; J: TRBJ1-2; size: .; CDR3: CASSLLAGWVNYGYTF; DNA: TGTGCCAGCAGCTTATTGGCGGGCTGGGTTAACTATGGCTACACCTTC
V: TRBV19; D: .; J: TRBJ2-7; size: .; CDR3: CASSIPSTWTLGDEQYF; DNA: TGTGCCAGTAGTATCCCTTCAACTTGGACACTCGGAGACGAGCAGTACTTC
V: TRBV10-2; D: .; J: TRBJ1-6; size: .; CDR3: CASSESRWRDNSPLHF; DNA: TGCGCCAGCAGTGAGTCGAGGTGGCGCGATAATTCACCCCTCCACTTT
V: TRBV4-3; D: TRBD1; J: TRBJ2-7; size: .; CDR3: CASSHGTGVDYEQYF; DNA: TGCGCCAGCAGCCATGGGACAGGGGTTGATTACGAGCAGTACTTC
V: TRBV9; D: .; J: TRBJ2-3; size: once; CDR3: CASSVEGLPTDTQYF; DNA: TGTGCCAGCAGCGTAGAAGGACTGCCCACAGATACGCAGTATTTT
V: TRBV9; D: .; J: TRBJ1-1; size: few; CDR3: CASSVMGRLGLFF; DNA: TGTGCCAGCAGCGTTATGGGGCGTTTAGGTCTTTTCTTT
V: TRBV7-2; D: TRBD1; J: TRBJ1-1; size: .; CDR3: CASSPGQGSGEAFF; DNA: TGTGCCAGCAGCCCTGGACAGGGCAGTGGTGAAGCTTTCTTT
V: TRBV10-1; D: TRBD2; J: TRBJ2-7; size: .; CDR3: CASSPTSGGAYEQYF; DNA: TGCGCCAGCAGTCCAACTAGCGGGGGGGCCTACGAGCAGTACTTC
V: TRBV18; D: TRBD1; J: TRBJ2-7; size: .; CDR3: CASSPGQTSYEQYF; DNA: TGTGCCAGCTCACCGGGACAGACCTCCTACGAGCAGTACTTC
V: TRBV6-6; D: .; J: TRBJ2-7; size: .; CDR3: CASSYSAGAYEQYF; DNA: TGTGCCAGCAGTTACTCGGCAGGGGCCTACGAGCAGTACTTC
V: TRBV4-3; D: TRBD1; J: TRBJ1-3; size: .; CDR3: CASSQDNRGHSSGNTIYF; DNA: TGCGCCAGCAGCCAAGACAACAGGGGCCACTCGTCTGGAAACACCATATATTTT
V: TRBV6-5; D: TRBD1; J: TRBJ1-1; size: few; CDR3: CASKLWAGGNTEAFF; DNA: TGTGCCAGCAAACTATGGGCAGGGGGGAACACTGAAGCTTTCTTT
V: TRBV4-3; D: TRBD2; J: TRBJ2-3; size: .; CDR3: CASSQVAGQTDTQYF; DNA: TGCGCCAGCAGCCAGGTAGCGGGGCAAACAGATACGCAGTATTTT
V: TRBV2; D: TRBD2; J: TRBJ2-5; size: .; CDR3: CASRIAGTSPFGLQETQYF; DNA: TGTGCCAGCAGGATAGCTGGGACTAGCCCCTTCGGGCTCCAAGAGACCCAGTACTTC
V: TRBV7-2; D: TRBD2; J: TRBJ2-6; size: .; CDR3: CASSLAGGRGANVLTF; DNA: TGTGCCAGCAGCCTAGCGGGGGGGCGGGGGGCCAACGTCCTGACTTTC
V: TRBV28; D: .; J: TRBJ1-3; size: .; CDR3: CASSPLPGLRSGNTIYF; DNA: TGTGCCAGCAGTCCCCTTCCGGGACTGAGATCTGGAAACACCATATATTTT
V: TRBV28; D: .; J: TRBJ1-3; size: .; CDR3: CASSLPGSGNTIYF; DNA: TGTGCCAGCAGTCTTCCAGGGTCCGGAAACACCATATATTTT
V: TRBV14; D: TRBD1; J: TRBJ2-5; size: .; CDR3: CASSQGLRTGVETQYF; DNA: TGTGCCAGCAGCCAAGGGTTAAGGACAGGGGTAGAGACCCAGTACTTC
V: TRBV21-1; D: .; J: TRBJ1-4; size: .; CDR3: CASSKWDRGRPTNEKLFF; DNA: TGTGCCAGCAGCAAATGGGACAGGGGGCGCCCCACTAATGAAAAACTGTTTTTT
V: TRBV7-2; D: .; J: TRBJ1-5; size: .; CDR3: CASSLAGGPQPQHF; DNA: TGTGCCAGCAGCTTAGCGGGTGGGCCTCAGCCCCAGCATTTT
V: TRBV4-2; D: .; J: TRBJ2-7; size: .; CDR3: CASSQGRDTTYEQYF; DNA: TGTGCCAGCAGCCAAGGCCGGGACACCACCTACGAGCAGTACTTC
V: TRBV7-9; D: .; J: TRBJ1-3; size: once; CDR3: CASSLALWRGRTGNTIYF; DNA: TGTGCCAGCAGCTTAGCCCTCTGGCGGGGACGGACTGGAAACACCATATATTTT
V: TRBV5-1; D: TRBD1; J: TRBJ2-1; size: .; CDR3: CASSLLGDEGARNPRYNEQFF; DNA: TGCGCCAGCAGCTTGTTAGGGGACGAGGGGGCGCGTAACCCACGGTACAATGAGCAGTTCTTC
V: TRBV29-1; D: .; J: TRBJ2-5; size: .; CDR3: CSVKSGETQYF; DNA: TGCAGCGTTAAATCCGGAGAGACCCAGTACTTC
V: TRBV5-4; D: TRBD2; J: TRBJ2-1; size: .; CDR3: CASSFLQAGNNEQFF; DNA: TGTGCCAGCAGCTTCCTCCAAGCGGGGAACAATGAGCAGTTCTTC
V: TRBV9; D: TRBD1; J: TRBJ1-2; size: few; CDR3: CASSGRQGSPGYTF; DNA: TGTGCCAGCAGCGGGCGACAGGGAAGTCCCGGCTACACCTTC
V: TRBV7-9; D: TRBD2; J: TRBJ2-1; size: .; CDR3: CASSSTSGGSYNEQFF; DNA: TGTGCCAGCAGCTCCACTAGCGGGGGATCCTACAATGAGCAGTTCTTC
V: TRBV13; D: .; J: TRBJ1-4; size: .; CDR3: CASSLSFGRGFNEKLFF; DNA: TGTGCCAGCAGCTTATCATTCGGACGGGGTTTCAATGAAAAACTGTTTTTT
V: TRBV4-1; D: TRBD2; J: TRBJ2-7; size: .; CDR3: CASSQVGGGRYEQYF; DNA: TGCGCCAGCAGCCAAGTGGGCGGGGGGAGGTACGAGCAGTACTTC
V: TRBV11-2; D: TRBD1; J: TRBJ2-3; size: .; CDR3: CASSLTGQGTDTQYF; DNA: TGTGCCAGCAGCTTAACGGGACAGGGGACAGATACGCAGTATTTT
V: TRBV15; D: TRBD2; J: TRBJ2-7; size: few; CDR3: CATRPNGGASEEQYF; DNA: TGTGCCACCCGACCCAACGGGGGGGCCTCAGAAGAGCAGTACTTC
V: TRBV7-3; D: .; J: TRBJ2-5; size: .; CDR3: CASSLSRSTQETQYF; DNA: TGTGCCAGCAGCCTCTCGCGGAGTACCCAAGAGACCCAGTACTTC
V: TRBV6-6; D: TRBD1; J: TRBJ1-4; size: .; CDR3: CASRPLGTGNEKLFF; DNA: TGTGCCAGCAGGCCCTTAGGGACAGGGAACGAAAAACTGTTTTTT
V: TRBV12-5; D: TRBD2; J: TRBJ2-7; size: .; CDR3: CASGLVVLGLAGASTYEQYF; DNA: TGTGCTAGTGGTTTGGTGGTTCTGGGACTAGCGGGGGCTTCGACCTACGAGCAGTACTTC
V: TRBV18; D: .; J: TRBJ2-7; size: few; CDR3: CASSPAGAGTTYEQYF; DNA: TGTGCCAGCTCACCAGCCGGGGCAGGGACAACCTACGAGCAGTACTTC
V: TRBV9; D: TRBD2; J: TRBJ2-7; size: .; CDR3: CASSVAGGDSYEQYF; DNA: TGTGCCAGCAGCGTAGCCGGGGGGGACTCCTACGAGCAGTACTTC
V: TRBV15; D: TRBD1; J: TRBJ2-3; size: few; CDR3: CATSRVGTGVGDTQYF; DNA: TGTGCCACCAGCAGAGTGGGGACAGGGGTGGGAGATACGCAGTATTTT
V: TRBV4-3; D: TRBD1; J: TRBJ2-5; size: few; CDR3: CASSQDPWGTAQETQYF; DNA: TGCGCCAGCAGCCAAGACCCATGGGGGACAGCCCAAGAGACCCAGTACTTC
V: TRBV5-4; D: .; J: TRBJ1-4; size: .; CDR3: CASSLDLEKLFF; DNA: TGTGCCAGCAGCTTGGATCTCGAAAAACTGTTTTTT
V: TRBV19; D: TRBD2; J: TRBJ2-1; size: .; CDR3: CASSIVGRLAGAVNEQFF; DNA: TGTGCCAGTAGTATAGTAGGTCGCCTAGCGGGGGCCGTCAATGAGCAGTTCTTC